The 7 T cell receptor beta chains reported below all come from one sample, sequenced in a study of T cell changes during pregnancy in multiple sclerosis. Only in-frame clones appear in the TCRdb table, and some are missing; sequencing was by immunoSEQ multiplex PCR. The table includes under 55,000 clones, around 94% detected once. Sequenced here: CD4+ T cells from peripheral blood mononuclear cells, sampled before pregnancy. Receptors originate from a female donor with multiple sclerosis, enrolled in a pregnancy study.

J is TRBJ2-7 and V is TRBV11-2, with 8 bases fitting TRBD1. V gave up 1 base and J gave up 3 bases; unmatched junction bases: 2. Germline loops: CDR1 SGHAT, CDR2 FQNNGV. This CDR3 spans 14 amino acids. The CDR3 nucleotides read TGTGCCAGCAGCTTAGGCACAGGGGGCTACGAGCAGTACTTC. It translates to CASSLGTGGYEQYF. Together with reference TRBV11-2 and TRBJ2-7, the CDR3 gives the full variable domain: EAGVAQSPRYKIIEKRQSVAFWCNPISGHATLYWYQQILGQGPKLLIQFQNNGVVDDSQLPKDRFSAERLKGVDSTLKIQPAKLEDSAVYLCASSLGTGGYEQYFGPGTRLTVT.

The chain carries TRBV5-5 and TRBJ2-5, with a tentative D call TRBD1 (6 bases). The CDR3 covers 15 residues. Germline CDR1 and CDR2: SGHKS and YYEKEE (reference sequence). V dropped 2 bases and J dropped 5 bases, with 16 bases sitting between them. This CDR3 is CASSFRDTVVETQYF. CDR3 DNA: TGTGCCAGCAGCTTCCGGGACACGGTTGTTGAGACCCAGTACTTC.

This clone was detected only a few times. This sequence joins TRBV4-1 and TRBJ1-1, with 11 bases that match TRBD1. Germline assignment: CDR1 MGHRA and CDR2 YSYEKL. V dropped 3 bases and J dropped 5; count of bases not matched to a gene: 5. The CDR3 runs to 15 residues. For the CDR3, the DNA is TGCGCCAGCAGCCAGGGACAGGGGGTCAGGACTGAAGCTTTCTTT. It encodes CASSQGQGVRTEAFF.

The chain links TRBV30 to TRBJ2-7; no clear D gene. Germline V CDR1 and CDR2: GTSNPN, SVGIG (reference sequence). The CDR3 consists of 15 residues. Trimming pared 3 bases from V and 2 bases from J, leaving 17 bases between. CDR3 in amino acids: CAWSVSRPRAYEQYF. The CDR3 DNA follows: TGTGCCTGGAGCGTATCGCGCCCCCGAGCCTACGAGCAGTACTTC.

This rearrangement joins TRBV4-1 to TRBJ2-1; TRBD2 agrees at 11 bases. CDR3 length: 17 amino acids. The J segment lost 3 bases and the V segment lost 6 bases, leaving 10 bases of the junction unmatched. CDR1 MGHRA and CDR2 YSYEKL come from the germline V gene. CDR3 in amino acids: CASSRILAGVIYNEQFF. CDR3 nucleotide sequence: TGCGCCAGCAGTCGAATACTAGCGGGGGTTATCTACAATGAGCAGTTCTTC.

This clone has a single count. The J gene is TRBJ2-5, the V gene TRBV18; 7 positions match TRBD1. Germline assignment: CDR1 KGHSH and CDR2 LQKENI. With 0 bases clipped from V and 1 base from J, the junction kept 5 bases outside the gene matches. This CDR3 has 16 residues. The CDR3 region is CASSPPGTARQETQYF. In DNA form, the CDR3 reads TGTGCCAGCTCACCACCGGGGACAGCTCGCCAAGAGACCCAGTACTTC.

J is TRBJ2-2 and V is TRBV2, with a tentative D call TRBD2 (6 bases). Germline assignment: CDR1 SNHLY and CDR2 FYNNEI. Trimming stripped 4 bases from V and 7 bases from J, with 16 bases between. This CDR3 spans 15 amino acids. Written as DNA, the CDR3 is TGTGCCAGCAGTGGTGGGTGGCAGGGAGGCGGGGAGCTGTTTTTT. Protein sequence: CASSGGWQGGGELFF.